This T cell receptor (beta chain) comes out of a study of blood T cell repertoires in COVID-19 (dated by TCRdb to 2020 to 2021). Describing the broader study: Samples from collaborators originated in the United States, Italy and Spain and spanned both the acute and convalescent phases of COVID-19. The prospective study material was composed of cDNA or gDNA derived from T cells, B-cell-depleted T cells, or PBMCs. Deeply sampled blood TCRbeta repertoires from subjects exposed to, actively infected with, or recovered from COVID-19 were included in the dataset. A freely available public database, intended as a resource for researchers studying the immune response to SARS-CoV-2, is where the repertoires were released. The samples were drawn from two sources: the first 160 participants of the ongoing ImmuneRACE study, and over 950 subjects contributed by 6 global collaborators. Sample metadata almost always included a de-identified subject ID, COVID-19 status, age in years and sex. Where available, HLA class I and class II types were taken from metadata supplied by the sample provider and were not determined by assay-based typing.

The immunoSEQ Assay, a bias-controlled multiplex PCR, was used to amplify TCRbeta CDR3 regions from genomic DNA. On the authors' methods: The number of nucleated cells in each sample was estimated by amplification of reference gene primers within the assay. To quantify the absolute abundance of each unique TCRbeta CDR3 rearrangement, sequence reads were collapsed and filtered. For each sample, productive Simpson clonality was calculated as the square root of Simpson's diversity index over productive rearrangements. Imported from immuneACCESS, the table was reduced by TCRdb to in-frame sequences with V and J called. These copies leave out some clones; in studies compared against another copy, an unresolved V gene accounts for under half, and the cause of the remainder is not known. V and J calls and clone size are given by that table; D and trimming were obtained from the DNA. This sample holds 400,000 to 450,000 clones; around 89% were observed only once. The top ten hold 10% to 15% of the sample.

One collaborating source in Seattle enrolled patients while the patients were actively infected and followed the patients over time throughout the course of disease. Collaborating institutions collected whole blood in K2EDTA tubes following their own protocols. Collaborator samples were shipped for TCRbeta analysis as frozen whole blood, isolated PBMCs, or DNA extracted from either sample type. What the work shows at the level of the full study, not this receptor alone: The quantity of clinical and demographic metadata differed by source and by participant and was supplied without curation.

As for this clone: Its antigen target is currently unknown. No much larger clone is present one base from it, and per-base qualities are unavailable.

The CDR3 contains 13 residues, cysteine and phenylalanine counted. Kept here is only the CDR3 DNA, which spans 39 bases and is read in frame from base 1. V is cut back by 2 bases and J by 6 bases, with 4 bases in the junction unmatched. The germline V gene (reference sequence) gives CDR1 as GTSNPN and CDR2 as SVGIG. Sequences were obtained from peripheral blood. Recombination linked TRBV30 to TRBJ1-5, and 7 junctional nucleotides match TRBD1. This sequence was found in a woman aged 50 to 60 with COVID-19, enrolled during active disease. The sequenced DNA: TGTGCCTGGAGTAGGACAGGACCTCAGCCCCAGCATTTT. This sequence encodes CAWSRTGPQPQHF.